This T cell receptor beta chain originates from a study of neurological immune-mediated disorders. For the study at large: Multiple sclerosis patients numbered around 35, of whom about 31 were relapsing-remitting and 3 secondary progressive. The study, taken as a whole, reports: No sharing of CDR3 amino acid sequences was observed among expanded clones across subjects, suggesting private repertoires in all groups. With the multiple sclerosis repertoire cluster, none of the clinical or MRI features showed an association. TCR clonal expansion peaked in HTLV-1-associated myelopathy patients and was lowest in multiple sclerosis patients.

TCRdb reprocessed the 5' RACE reads with MiXCR, giving one entry per CDR3 protein. The sample has tens of thousands of distinct CDR3 sequences, more than 2% seen once. Germline V lookup: CDR1 SGHNT, CDR2 YENEEA. The CDR3 covers 14 residues. The V end lost 3 bases, the J end lost 7 bases, and 10 bases lay between the germline ends. This clonotype appeared many times. Its antigen is not identified. This chain connects TRBV11-3 to TRBJ1-6; tentative D call: TRBD1 (5 bases). The TCR comes from a man aged 45-60 years with multiple sclerosis. The sequenced sample consisted of PBMCs. CDR3 DNA sequence: TGTGCCAGCAGCTTGCAGGGTCGAAATTCACCCCTCCACTTT. This translates into CASSLQGRNSPLHF.